This T cell receptor (beta chain) stems from a study of blood T cell repertoires in COVID-19. For the study at large: Some COVID-19 samples were acute and others convalescent; all came from the United States, Italy and Spain. In each case, the material was cDNA or gDNA derived from T cells, B-cell-depleted T cells, or PBMCs.

The CDR3 is 16 residues long. Germline V gives CDR1 SGHDT, CDR2 YYEEEE. Trimming cost V 2 bases and J 6 bases; bases outside gene matches: 11. Cohort placement rested on clinical history that participants reported themselves. The study counted Cohort 3 donors as recovered given two negative PCRs, clearance, or symptom resolution. The assay was immunoSEQ multiplex PCR, and TCRdb's table has in-frame clones only and misses some. The sample yields some 190,000 clones, approximately 84% seen once. Sequences were obtained from PBMCs or T cells enriched from blood (not recorded which). This TCR derives from a woman between 25 and 40 years old who had recovered from COVID-19. This chain links TRBV5-6 with TRBJ2-3; 8 nucleotides agree with TRBD2. The CDR3 reads CASSLIAGRPQDTQYF. The DNA of the CDR3 is TGTGCCAGCAGCTTAATAGCGGGACGCCCCCAGGATACGCAGTATTTT.